The rows below give T cell receptor beta chains drawn from one sample of a study of radiotherapy plus CTLA-4 blockade in lung cancer. Only in-frame clones appear in the TCRdb table, and some are missing; sequencing was by immunoSEQ multiplex PCR. Here the sample spans tens of thousands of clones, around 87% being singletons. The material sequenced was peripheral blood, taken from a patient treated with radiotherapy plus ipilimumab. Source of these receptors: a human donor with non-small cell lung cancer who had stable disease on radiotherapy plus ipilimumab. The CDR3 runs from the conserved cysteine through the conserved F or W. A D gene is named only where the DNA matches it firmly. Clone size, where shown, is once, few, many, or a class for clones that have expanded.

j_call | v_call | clone_size | d_call | cdr3_nt | cdr3_aa
TRBJ1-6 | TRBV2 | . | . | TGTGCCACCAAAATGGACTCCTATAATTCACCCCTCCACTTT | CATKMDSYNSPLHF
TRBJ2-7 | TRBV14 | . | TRBD2 | TGTGCCAGCAGGGGAGGGATCGGCTACGAGCAGTACTTC | CASRGGIGYEQYF
TRBJ1-1 | TRBV9 | once | . | TGTGCCAGCAGCGTAGGCAGGGGCACTGAAGCTTTCTTT | CASSVGRGTEAFF
TRBJ2-3 | TRBV5-4 | few | . | TGTGCCAGCAGCTTGACCTACACAGATACGCAGTATTTT | CASSLTYTDTQYF
TRBJ1-1 | TRBV30 | . | . | TGTGCCTGGGATCCGATCACTGAAGCTTTCTTT | CAWDPITEAFF
TRBJ1-1 | TRBV30 | . | TRBD1 | TGTGCCTGGAGTGTATGGACAGGCCAAATTATTCCGACTGAAGCTTTCTTT | CAWSVWTGQIIPTEAFF
TRBJ2-2 | TRBV27 | . | TRBD1 | TGTGCCAGCAGTTTCCAGGGGGCTAGTCCCGGGGAGCTGTTTTTT | CASSFQGASPGELFF
TRBJ2-7 | TRBV5-8 | . | TRBD2 | TGTGCCAGCAGCTCCCCGGGACTAGCTATCAACGAGCAGTACTTC | CASSSPGLAINEQYF
TRBJ1-5 | TRBV6-1 | once | . | TGTGCCAGCAGTGGAGCAGCAACCTTTATAGCAAATCAGCCCCAGCATTTT | CASSGAATFIANQPQHF
TRBJ1-6 | TRBV18 | few | . | TGTGCCAGCTCACCAGGGGGCGAAAGGACACCCCTCCACTTT | CASSPGGERTPLHF
TRBJ1-4 | TRBV7-9 | . | TRBD1 | TGTGCCAGCAGCACCCTACAGGGGGGGGGTGAAAAACTGTTTTTT | CASSTLQGGGEKLFF
TRBJ2-5 | TRBV7-7 | . | . | TGTGCCAGCAGCTTAGCGGGGGGAATTCAAGAGACCCAGTACTTC | CASSLAGGIQETQYF
TRBJ2-2 | TRBV6-4 | . | TRBD2 | TGTGCCAGCAGCCGGGAGGGCACCGGGGAGCTGTTTTTT | CASSREGTGELFF
TRBJ1-3 | TRBV6-5 | . | . | TGTGCCAGCAGTTCGTGGACAGCGTTTGGAAACACCATATATTTT | CASSSWTAFGNTIYF
TRBJ1-5 | TRBV5-6 | . | . | TGTGCCAGCAGCTCCGCAGACAATCAGCCCCAGCATTTT | CASSSADNQPQHF
TRBJ1-3 | TRBV5-1 | . | TRBD1 | TGCGCCAGCACCTTAGACAGGGTATATGGAGGGGAAGGAAACACCATATATTTT | CASTLDRVYGGEGNTIYF
TRBJ1-2 | TRBV20-1 | . | TRBD1 | TGCAGTGCTGGTGGGACAGGACGATACACCTTC | CSAGGTGRYTF
TRBJ1-5 | TRBV6-5 | few | . | TGTGCCAGCAGTCCGACAGGAGGCTATCAGCCCCAGCATTTT | CASSPTGGYQPQHF
TRBJ2-2 | TRBV21-1 | . | . | TGTGCCAGCAGCAATTCCCAAACAGGGCGGGCCTCGAACACCGGGGAGCTGTTTTTT | CASSNSQTGRASNTGELFF
TRBJ1-1 | TRBV10-2 | few | . | TGCGCCAGCAAGGAGGGTTGGGTCACTGAAGCTTTCTTT | CASKEGWVTEAFF
TRBJ2-3 | TRBV27 | . | . | TGTGCCAGCAGTTACCAGGGGGGGGGCCGCATCACAGATACGCAGTATTTT | CASSYQGGGRITDTQYF
TRBJ2-7 | TRBV5-1 | . | TRBD2 | TGCGCCAGCAGCGTAGCGGGGGGACTCTACGAGCAGTACTTC | CASSVAGGLYEQYF
TRBJ1-4 | TRBV28 | . | . | TGTGCCAGCAGTCCCTTCATCCGGGAAGCAAAACTGTTTTTT | CASSPFIREAKLFF
TRBJ2-5 | TRBV10-1 | once | . | TGCGCCAGCAGCGCAGGAGGGGAGACCCAGTACTTC | CASSAGGETQYF
TRBJ1-1 | TRBV18 | . | TRBD1 | TGTGCCAGCTCCCCAAGGACAGGGGGTGTTACGAACACTGAAGCTTTCTTT | CASSPRTGGVTNTEAFF
TRBJ2-7 | TRBV2 | . | . | TGTGCCAGCAGTTCCCCCAGGGGGGACGAGCAGTACTTC | CASSSPRGDEQYF
TRBJ1-5 | TRBV6-6 | few | . | TGTGCCAGCAGTTACTCGGGGGCTGGTCAGCCCCAGCATTTT | CASSYSGAGQPQHF
TRBJ1-1 | TRBV5-1 | . | . | TGCGCCAGCAGCTTGGACAGTTTGGGGAACACTGAAGCTTTCTTT | CASSLDSLGNTEAFF
TRBJ1-2 | TRBV28 | once | . | TGTGCCAGCAGTTTAGAAGGGGGTGGAGGCTACACCTTC | CASSLEGGGGYTF
TRBJ1-6 | TRBV15 | . | . | TGTGCCACCAGCAGAGCAGGGAGTGATTCACCCCTCCACTTT | CATSRAGSDSPLHF
TRBJ2-1 | TRBV7-3 | . | TRBD2 | TGTGCCAGCAGCCCCGGACTAGCGGCCCGATACAATGAGCAGTTCTTC | CASSPGLAARYNEQFF
TRBJ2-1 | TRBV5-8 | . | TRBD1 | TGTGCCAGCAACCTCAGGGGGCCTGAGCAGTTCTTC | CASNLRGPEQFF
TRBJ1-6 | TRBV6-1 | . | . | TGTGCCAGCAGTGAATATATCGGGGGGGTGGACTCACCCCTCCACTTT | CASSEYIGGVDSPLHF
TRBJ1-5 | TRBV30 | . | . | TGTGCCTGGACCGGGGGAGGGGGTCAGCCCCAGCATTTT | CAWTGGGGQPQHF
TRBJ1-4 | TRBV5-8 | . | . | TGTGCCAGCACCCTAGGACAGTACACGAGCGAAAAACTGTTTTTT | CASTLGQYTSEKLFF
TRBJ2-1 | TRBV7-3 | . | TRBD1 | TGTGCCAGCAGCGCTCGGGGACAGGGCAATGAGCAGTTCTTC | CASSARGQGNEQFF
TRBJ1-1 | TRBV9 | . | TRBD1 | TGTGCCAGCAGCCAGACACGACAGGGTCGAGCTTTCTTT | CASSQTRQGRAFF
TRBJ1-1 | TRBV6-6 | . | TRBD1 | TGTGCCAGCAGTTATAGGGACAGGAACACTGAAGCTTTCTTT | CASSYRDRNTEAFF
TRBJ1-2 | TRBV4-1 | . | TRBD1 | TGCGCCAGCAGCCAAAACCTGGGGACAGTCTATGGCTACACCTTC | CASSQNLGTVYGYTF
TRBJ2-5 | TRBV30 | . | . | TGTGCCTGGAGTGTACGTGGCCCGCCATACTTC | CAWSVRGPPYF